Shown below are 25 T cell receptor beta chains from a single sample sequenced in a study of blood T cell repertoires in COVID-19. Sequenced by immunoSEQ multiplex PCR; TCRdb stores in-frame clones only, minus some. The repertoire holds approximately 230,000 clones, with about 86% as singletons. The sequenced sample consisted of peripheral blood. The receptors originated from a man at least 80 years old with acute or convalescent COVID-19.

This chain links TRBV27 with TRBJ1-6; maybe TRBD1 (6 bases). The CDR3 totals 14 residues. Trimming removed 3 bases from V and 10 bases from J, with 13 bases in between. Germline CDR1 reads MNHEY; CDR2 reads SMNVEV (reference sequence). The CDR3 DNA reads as TGTGCCAGCAGTTTCTGGGCAGGGGAATCACCCCTCCACTTT. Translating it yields CASSFWAGESPLHF.

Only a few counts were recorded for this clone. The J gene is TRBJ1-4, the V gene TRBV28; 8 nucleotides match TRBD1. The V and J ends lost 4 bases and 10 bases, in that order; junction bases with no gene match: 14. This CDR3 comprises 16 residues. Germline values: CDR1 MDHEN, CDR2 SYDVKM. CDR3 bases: TGTGCCAGCAGTTCCCCCTCGTCCACAGGGGGAGGAAAACTGTTTTTT. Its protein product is CASSSPSSTGGGKLFF.

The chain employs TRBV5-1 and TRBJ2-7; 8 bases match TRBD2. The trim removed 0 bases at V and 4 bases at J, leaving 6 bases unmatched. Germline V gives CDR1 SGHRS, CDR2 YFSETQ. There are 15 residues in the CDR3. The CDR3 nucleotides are TGCGCCAGCAGCTTGGCCGGGAGGGCCCAATACGAGCAGTACTTC. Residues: CASSLAGRAQYEQYF.

This chain's CDR3 is CASHFEAYTGELFF. CDR3 DNA sequence: TGTGCCAGCCACTTTGAGGCCTACACCGGGGAGCTGTTTTTT. The rearrangement uses TRBV2 and TRBJ2-2, with D unclear. CDR3 size: 14 residues. Germline loops: CDR1 SNHLY, CDR2 FYNNEI. Trimming shortened V by 8 bases and J by 3 bases, and 13 bases separated the two germline ends.

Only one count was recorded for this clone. CDR3 in amino acids: CASSFDRGIHGYTF. The CDR3 DNA reads TGTGCCAGCAGTTTTGACAGGGGGATACATGGCTACACCTTC. The chain links TRBV2 to TRBJ1-2; 9 bases agree with TRBD1. Germline CDR1 SNHLY, CDR2 FYNNEI. J was trimmed by 6 bases and V by 5 bases; bases with no gene match: 7. The CDR3 is 14 residues long.

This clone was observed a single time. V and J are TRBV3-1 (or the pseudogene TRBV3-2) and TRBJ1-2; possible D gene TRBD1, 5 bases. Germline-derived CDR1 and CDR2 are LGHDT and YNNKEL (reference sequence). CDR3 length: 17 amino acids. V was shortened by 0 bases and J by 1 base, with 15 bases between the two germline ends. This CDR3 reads CASSQDLGGGDNYGYTF. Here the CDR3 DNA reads TGTGCCAGCAGCCAAGATTTAGGAGGAGGGGATAACTATGGCTACACCTTC.

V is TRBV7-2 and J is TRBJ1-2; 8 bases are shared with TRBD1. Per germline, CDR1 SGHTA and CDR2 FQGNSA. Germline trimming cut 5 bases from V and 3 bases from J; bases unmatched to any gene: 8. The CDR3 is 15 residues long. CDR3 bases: TGTGCCAGCAGCCAGGGGGCGTCGGGGTACTATGGCTACACCTTC. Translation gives CASSQGASGYYGYTF.

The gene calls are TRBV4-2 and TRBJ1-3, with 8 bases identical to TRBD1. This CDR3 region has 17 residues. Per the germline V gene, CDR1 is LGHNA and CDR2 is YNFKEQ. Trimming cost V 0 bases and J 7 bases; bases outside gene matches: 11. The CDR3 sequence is CASSQDLTGGNGNTIYF. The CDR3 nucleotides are TGTGCCAGCAGCCAAGACCTTACAGGGGGGAATGGGAACACCATATATTTT.

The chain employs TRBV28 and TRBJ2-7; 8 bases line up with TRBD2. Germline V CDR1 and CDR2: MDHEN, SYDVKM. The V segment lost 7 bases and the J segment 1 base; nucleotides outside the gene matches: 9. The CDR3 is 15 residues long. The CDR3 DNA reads TGTGCCAGCACCTTCGCTAGCGGGCTGTCCTACGAGCAGTACTTC. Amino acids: CASTFASGLSYEQYF.

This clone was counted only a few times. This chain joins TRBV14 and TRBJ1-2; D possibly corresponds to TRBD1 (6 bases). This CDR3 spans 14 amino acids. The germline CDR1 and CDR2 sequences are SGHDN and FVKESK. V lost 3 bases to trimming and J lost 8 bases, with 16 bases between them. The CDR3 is CASSQSQGVGGYTF. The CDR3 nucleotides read TGTGCCAGCAGCCAGTCACAGGGAGTAGGAGGCTACACCTTC.

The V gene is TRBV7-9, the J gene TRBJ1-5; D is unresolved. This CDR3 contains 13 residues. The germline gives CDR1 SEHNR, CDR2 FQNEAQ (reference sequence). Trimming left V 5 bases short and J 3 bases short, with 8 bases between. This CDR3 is CASSPYINQPQHF. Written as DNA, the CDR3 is TGTGCCAGCAGCCCTTACATCAATCAGCCCCAGCATTTT.

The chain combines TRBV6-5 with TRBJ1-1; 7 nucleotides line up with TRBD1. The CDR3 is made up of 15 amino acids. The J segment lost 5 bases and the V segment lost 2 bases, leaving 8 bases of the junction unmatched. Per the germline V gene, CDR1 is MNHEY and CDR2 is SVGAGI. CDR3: CASSYGGQLVTEAFF. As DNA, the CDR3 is TGTGCCAGCAGTTACGGGGGACAGTTGGTTACTGAAGCTTTCTTT.

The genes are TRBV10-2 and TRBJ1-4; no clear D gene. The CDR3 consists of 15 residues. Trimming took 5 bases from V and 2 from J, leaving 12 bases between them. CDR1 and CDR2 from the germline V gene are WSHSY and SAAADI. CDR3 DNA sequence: TGCGCCAGCAGTCCCTTTGGAGGGACTAATGAAAAACTGTTTTTT. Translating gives CASSPFGGTNEKLFF.

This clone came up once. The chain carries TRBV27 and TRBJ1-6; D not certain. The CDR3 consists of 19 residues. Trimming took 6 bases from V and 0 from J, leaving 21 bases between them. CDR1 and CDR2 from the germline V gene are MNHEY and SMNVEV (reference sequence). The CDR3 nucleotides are TGTGCCAGCAGGGAGTCGGAGGCAGGCTTTAGCTCCTATAATTCACCCCTCCACTTT. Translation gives CASRESEAGFSSYNSPLHF.

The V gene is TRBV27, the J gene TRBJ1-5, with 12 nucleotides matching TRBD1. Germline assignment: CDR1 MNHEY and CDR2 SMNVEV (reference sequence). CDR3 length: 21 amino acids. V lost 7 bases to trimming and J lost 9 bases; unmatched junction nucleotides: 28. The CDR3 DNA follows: TGTGCCAGCACCTCCCTGTCGGGGACAGGGGGCGCGGGGCTCGGCTTAGGGCCCCAGCATTTT. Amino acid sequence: CASTSLSGTGGAGLGLGPQHF.

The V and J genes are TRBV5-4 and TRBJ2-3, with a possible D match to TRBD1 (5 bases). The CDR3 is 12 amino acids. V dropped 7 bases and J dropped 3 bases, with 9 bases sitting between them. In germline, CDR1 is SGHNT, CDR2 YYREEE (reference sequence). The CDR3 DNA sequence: TGTGCCAGCGGACACTTAACAGATACGCAGTATTTT. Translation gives CASGHLTDTQYF.

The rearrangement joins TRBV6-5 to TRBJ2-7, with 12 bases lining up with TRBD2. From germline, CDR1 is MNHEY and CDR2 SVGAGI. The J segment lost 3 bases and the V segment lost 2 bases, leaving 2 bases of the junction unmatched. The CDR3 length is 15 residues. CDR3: CASSYRLAGVYEQYF. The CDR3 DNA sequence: TGTGCCAGCAGTTACCGACTAGCGGGAGTCTACGAGCAGTACTTC.

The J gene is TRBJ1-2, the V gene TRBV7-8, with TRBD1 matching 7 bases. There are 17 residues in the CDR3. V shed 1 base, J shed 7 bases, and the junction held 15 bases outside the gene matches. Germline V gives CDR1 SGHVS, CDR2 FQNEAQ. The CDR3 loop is CASSLVTRTGITSGYTF. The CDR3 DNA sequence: TGTGCCAGCAGCTTAGTGACCCGGACAGGAATAACGTCTGGCTACACCTTC. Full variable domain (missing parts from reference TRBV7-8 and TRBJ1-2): GAGVSQSPRYKVAKRGQDVALRCDPISGHVSLFWYQQALGQGPEFLTYFQNEAQLDKSGLPSDRFFAERPEGSVSTLKIQRTQQEDSAVYLCASSLVTRTGITSGYTFGSGTRLTVV.

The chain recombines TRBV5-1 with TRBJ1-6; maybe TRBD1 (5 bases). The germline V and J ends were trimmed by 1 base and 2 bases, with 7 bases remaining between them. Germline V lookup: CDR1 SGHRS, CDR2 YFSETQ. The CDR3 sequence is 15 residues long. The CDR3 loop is CASSLTGPYNSPLHF. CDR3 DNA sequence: TGCGCCAGCAGCTTGACAGGACCCTATAATTCACCCCTCCACTTT.

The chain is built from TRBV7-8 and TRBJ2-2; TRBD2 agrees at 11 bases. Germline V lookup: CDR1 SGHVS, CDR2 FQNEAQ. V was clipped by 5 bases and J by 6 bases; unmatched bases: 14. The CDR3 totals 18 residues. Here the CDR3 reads CASSPNTSGRRRAGELFF. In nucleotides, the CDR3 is TGTGCCAGCAGCCCTAATACTAGCGGGAGAAGGCGGGCCGGGGAGCTGTTTTTT.

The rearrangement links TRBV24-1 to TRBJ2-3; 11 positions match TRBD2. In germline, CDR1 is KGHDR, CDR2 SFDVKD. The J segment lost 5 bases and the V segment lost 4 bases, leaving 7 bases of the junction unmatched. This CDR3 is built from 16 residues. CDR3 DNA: TGTGCCACCAGTGAGGCTAGCGGGGGGCGGGTAGATACGCAGTATTTT. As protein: CATSEASGGRVDTQYF.

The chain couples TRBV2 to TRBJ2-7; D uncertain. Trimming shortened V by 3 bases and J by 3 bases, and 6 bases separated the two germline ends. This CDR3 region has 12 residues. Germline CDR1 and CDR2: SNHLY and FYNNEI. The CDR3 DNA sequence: TGTGCCAGCAGTGACTTTATCTACGAGCAGTACTTC. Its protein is CASSDFIYEQYF.

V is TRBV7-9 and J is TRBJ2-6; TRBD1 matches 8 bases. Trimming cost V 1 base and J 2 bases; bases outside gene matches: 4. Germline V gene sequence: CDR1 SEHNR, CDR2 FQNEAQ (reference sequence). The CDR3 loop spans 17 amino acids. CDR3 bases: TGTGCCAGCAGCTTAGATAGGACAGGGCCTGGGGCCAACGTCCTGACTTTC. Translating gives CASSLDRTGPGANVLTF.

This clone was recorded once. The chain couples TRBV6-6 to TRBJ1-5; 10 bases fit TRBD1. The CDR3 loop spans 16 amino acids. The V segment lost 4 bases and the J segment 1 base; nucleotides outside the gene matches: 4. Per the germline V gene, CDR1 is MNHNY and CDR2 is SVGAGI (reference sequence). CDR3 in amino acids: CASSLSGQGSNQPQHF. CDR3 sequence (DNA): TGTGCCAGCAGTTTATCGGGACAGGGGAGCAATCAGCCCCAGCATTTT.

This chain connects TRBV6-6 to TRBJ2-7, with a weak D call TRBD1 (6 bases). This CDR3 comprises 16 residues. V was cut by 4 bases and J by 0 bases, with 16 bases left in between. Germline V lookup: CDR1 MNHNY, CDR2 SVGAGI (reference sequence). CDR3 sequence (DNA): TGTGCCAGCAGTTCCGGGGTAAGGGGGAGCTCCTACGAGCAGTACTTC. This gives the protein CASSSGVRGSSYEQYF.